The sequence of this TCR beta chain was determined in a study of CD8 T cells in Susac syndrome. Study summary: Sequenced Susac syndrome patients included roughly 6 with clinically active disease and about eight in remission.

Reverse transcription of roughly 0.5 to 1 ug RNA was carried out with random hexamers. The amplification used immunoSEQ multiplex PCR on TCR beta CDR3; it spanned 54 Vbeta and 13 Jbeta. MiXCR, applied by TCRdb to the immunoSEQ multiplex PCR reads, yields one record per CDR3 protein. This sample yields about 120,000 distinct CDR3 sequences, of which 95% to 96% are seen a single time; 0.13% to 0.15% belongs to the top ten. The CDR3 consists of 14 residues. In germline, CDR1 is MNHEY, CDR2 SVGAGI. Trimming cost V 5 bases and J 4 bases, with 11 bases left between them. The rearrangement links TRBV6-5 to TRBJ2-2; the D is unclear. The clonotype was recovered from a human donor with Susac syndrome. The sample was CD4+ T cells from PBMCs. The CDR3 DNA is TGTGCCAGCAGTCTCGAATCCGGCACCGGGGAGCTGTTTTTT. Protein sequence: CASSLESGTGELFF.